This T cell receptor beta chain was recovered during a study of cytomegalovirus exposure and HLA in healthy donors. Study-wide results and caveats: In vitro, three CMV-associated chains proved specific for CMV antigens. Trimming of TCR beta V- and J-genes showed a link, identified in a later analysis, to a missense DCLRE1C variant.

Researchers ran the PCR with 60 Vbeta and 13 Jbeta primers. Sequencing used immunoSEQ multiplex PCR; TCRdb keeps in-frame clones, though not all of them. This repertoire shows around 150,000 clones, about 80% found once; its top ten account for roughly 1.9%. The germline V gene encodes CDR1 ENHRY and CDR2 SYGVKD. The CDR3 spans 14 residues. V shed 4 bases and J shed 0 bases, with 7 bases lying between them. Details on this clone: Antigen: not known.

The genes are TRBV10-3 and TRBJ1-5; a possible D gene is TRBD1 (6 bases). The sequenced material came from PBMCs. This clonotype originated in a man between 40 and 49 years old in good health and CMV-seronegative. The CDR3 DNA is TGTGCCATCAGTGTGGACAGTAGCAATCAGCCCCAGCATTTT. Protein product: CAISVDSSNQPQHF.